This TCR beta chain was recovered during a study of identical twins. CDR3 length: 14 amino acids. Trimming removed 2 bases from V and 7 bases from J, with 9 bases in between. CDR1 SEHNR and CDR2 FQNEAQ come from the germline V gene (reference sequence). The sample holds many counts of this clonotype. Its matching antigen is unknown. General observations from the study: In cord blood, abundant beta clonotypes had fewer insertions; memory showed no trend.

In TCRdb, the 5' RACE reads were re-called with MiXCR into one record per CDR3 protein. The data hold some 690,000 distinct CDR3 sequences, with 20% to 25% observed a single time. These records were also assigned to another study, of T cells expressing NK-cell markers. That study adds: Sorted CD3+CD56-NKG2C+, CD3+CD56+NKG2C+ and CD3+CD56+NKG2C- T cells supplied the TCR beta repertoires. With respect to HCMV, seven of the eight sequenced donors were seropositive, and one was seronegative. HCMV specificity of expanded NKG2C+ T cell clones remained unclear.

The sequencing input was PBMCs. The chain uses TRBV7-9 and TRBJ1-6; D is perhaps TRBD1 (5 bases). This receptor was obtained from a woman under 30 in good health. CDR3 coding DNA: TGTGCCAGCAGCTTATGGGACGGAAATTCACCCCTCCACTTT. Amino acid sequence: CASSLWDGNSPLHF.